The clone carrying this T cell receptor beta chain was counted a few times. The germline V gene has CDR1 MNHEY and CDR2 SVGAGI. The CDR3 runs 16 residues. This entry comes from a study of blood T cells in healthy people across ages. Together with a sample-barcoded 5' primer, a J-beta primer mix was included in a second PCR lasting roughly 6 to 12 cycles. Each of the cDNA molecules was tagged by a template-switch adaptor with 12 random nucleotides. TCRdb re-derived calls from the 5' RACE reads in MiXCR, one entry per CDR3 protein. The sample carries about 840,000 distinct CDR3 sequences, almost 30% recorded once. The data were also submitted as part of a second study, on T cells of mothers and their children. This second study says: Primer M1S, used in the second PCR, introduced sample barcodes and 2-4 random nucleotides. Slightly higher but non-significant overlap marked related mother-child pairs versus unrelated pairs.

The sequence was collected from a woman in her 40s in good health. The sequenced sample consisted of blood. This chain links TRBV6-5 with TRBJ2-5, with 7 bases matching TRBD2. The better agreement between TRBJ2-7 and the DNA end casts doubt on the J call. In DNA form, the CDR3 reads TGTGCCAGCAGTTACGTCTGGGCTAGCGGAGGCTACGAGCAGTACTTC. Protein product: CASSYVWASGGYEQYF.